The 18 T cell receptor beta chains below come from one sample, sequenced in a study of CXCR3-negative and CXCR3-positive naive CD8 T cells. The study made its TRB cDNA libraries by 5' RACE, adding UMI labels. After re-calling the 5' RACE reads, TCRdb lists one entry per CDR3 protein, DNA absent. The sample spans about 40,000 distinct CDR3 sequences; the ten largest clones claim around 1.9%. Sequencing was performed on naive CXCR3- CD8+ T cells from blood. As to subset: CD45RO-CCR7+CD27+CD95- naive CD8+ T cells lacking CXCR3 (TNR3-). Receptors originate from a human donor in good health. Some clones in this sample may be carry-over from other donors' samples.

The J gene is TRBJ2-7, the V gene TRBV11-3; without DNA, the TCRdb call of TRBD1 cannot be checked. CDR1 is SGHNT, CDR2 YENEEA, per germline. The CDR3 has 14 amino acids. CDR3 in amino acids: CASSSRDRTYEQYF.

This chain joins TRBV28 and TRBJ2-3. The CDR3 sequence is 12 residues long. Germline CDR1 and CDR2: MDHEN and SYDVKM. CDR3: CASSLGIGTQYF.

The CDR3 protein is CSVEGQITGELFF. This chain connects TRBV29-1 to TRBJ2-2; TCRdb's assignment of TRBD2 cannot be checked, as there is no DNA. Per the germline V gene, CDR1 is SQVTM and CDR2 is ANQGSEA. The CDR3 length is 13 residues.

The genes are TRBV12-3 or TRBV12-4 and TRBJ2-5; TCRdb picks TRBD1, but there is no DNA to check that call. The CDR3 contains 14 residues. CDR3 sequence: CASSPGTAEETQYF.

CDR3 loop: CASSTSTGVRWEETQYF. This chain joins TRBV7-2 and TRBJ2-5; there is no DNA to check the TCRdb D call of TRBD1. CDR3 size: 17 residues. Germline V gene data show CDR1 as SGHTA and CDR2 as FQGNSA.

The rearrangement joins TRBV5-1 to TRBJ2-2; TCRdb's D gene call, TRBD1, goes unchecked for lack of DNA. The CDR3 contains 18 residues. Germline assignment: CDR1 SGHRS and CDR2 YFSETQ. The CDR3 is CASSPGQALIGFAGELFF.

V is TRBV21-1 and J is TRBJ1-3. TRBV21-1 is shown as a pseudogene. CDR3 length: 14 residues. This CDR3 reads CASSKRLVPNTIYF.

The CDR3 loop reads CASSQVSGTYEQYF. The chain carries TRBV14 and TRBJ2-7. This CDR3 has 14 residues. Per the germline V gene, CDR1 is SGHDN and CDR2 is FVKESK.

The CDR3 reads CASSFGGNNEQFF. The V call is TRBV28, the J call TRBJ2-1. The CDR3 sequence is 13 residues long. Germline CDR1 reads MDHEN; CDR2 reads SYDVKM.

The chain is built from TRBV2 and TRBJ2-2; TCRdb gives TRBD1 as the D gene, but with no DNA this cannot be confirmed. The CDR3 consists of 13 residues. Per germline, CDR1 SNHLY and CDR2 FYNNEI. The CDR3 spells CASIEPGSGELFF. Variable domain in full (rest from reference TRBV2 and TRBJ2-2): EPEVTQTPSHQVTQMGQEVILRCVPISNHLYFYWYRQILGQKVEFLVSFYNNEISEKSEIFDDQFSVERPDGSNFTLKIRSTKLEDSAMYFCASIEPGSGELFFGEGSRLTVL.

The rearrangement links TRBV7-9 to TRBJ2-7; TCRdb picks TRBD1, but there is no DNA to check that call. This CDR3 is 14 amino acids long. From germline, CDR1 is SEHNR and CDR2 FQNEAQ (reference sequence). CDR3 residues: CASSLGPSSYEQYF.

The chain combines TRBV14 with TRBJ2-7; the D gene TCRdb calls, TRBD1, cannot be checked with no DNA. CDR1 is SGHDN and CDR2 is FVKESK in the germline V gene. This CDR3 is built from 13 residues. Here the CDR3 reads CASSWGGYYEQYF.

The rearrangement uses TRBV7-2 and TRBJ2-6; the D call of TRBD1 rests on TCRdb alone, since no DNA is present to check it. Germline V gives CDR1 SGHTA, CDR2 FQGNSA. The CDR3 length is 19 residues. CDR3 protein: CASSLGARGTSSGANVLTF.

This rearrangement joins TRBV7-9 to TRBJ2-7; absent DNA, TCRdb's TRBD2 call cannot be checked. Looked up from germline, CDR1 is SEHNR and CDR2 is FQNEAQ (reference sequence). The CDR3 runs 15 residues. The CDR3 here is CASSSPGLHPYEQYF.

The chain is built from TRBV20-1 and TRBJ1-1; absent DNA, TCRdb's TRBD1 call cannot be checked. The CDR3 totals 13 residues. Germline CDR1 DFQATT, CDR2 SNEGSKA (reference sequence). This CDR3 reads CSATHPLNTEAFF.

This sequence joins TRBV28 and TRBJ2-1. Germline lookup yields CDR1 MDHEN and CDR2 SYDVKM. The CDR3 is made up of 13 amino acids. CDR3 sequence reads: CASRPGSYNEQFF.

The chain combines TRBV29-1 with TRBJ2-1; the TCRdb call, TRBD2, lacks DNA for checking. This CDR3 contains 17 residues. Germline CDR1 reads SQVTM; CDR2 reads ANQGSEA. CDR3 region: CSVEKAGLSSSYNEQFF.

This rearrangement joins TRBV6-1 to TRBJ2-7; with no DNA, the TCRdb D assignment of TRBD1 cannot be verified. The CDR3 loop spans 15 amino acids. The V gene's germline CDR1 is MNHNS and CDR2 SASEGT. The CDR3 sequence is CASSHTRTATYEQYF.